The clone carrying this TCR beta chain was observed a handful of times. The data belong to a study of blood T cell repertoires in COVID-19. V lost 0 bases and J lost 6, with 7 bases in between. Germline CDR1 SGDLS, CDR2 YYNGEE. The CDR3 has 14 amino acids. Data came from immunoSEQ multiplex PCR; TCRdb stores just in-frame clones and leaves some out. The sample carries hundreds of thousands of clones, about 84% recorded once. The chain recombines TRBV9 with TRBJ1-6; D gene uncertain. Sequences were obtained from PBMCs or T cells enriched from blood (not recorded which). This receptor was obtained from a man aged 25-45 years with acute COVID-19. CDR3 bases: TGTGCCAGCAGCGTAGATTTACTTAATTCACCCCTCCACTTT. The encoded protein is CASSVDLLNSPLHF.